Given below is one T cell receptor (beta chain) in context. The clone's antigen remains unknown. Base quality data are lacking; no much larger clone is found one base away. The trim is 9 bases for V and 4 bases for J, with a gap of 17 bases between the germline ends. Measured from the cysteine to the phenylalanine, the CDR3 is 14 residues long. The read is trimmed to its CDR3 DNA, 42 bases read in frame from base 1. The germline V gene sets CDR1 to KGHDR and CDR2 to SFDVKD. The method was PCR. The listed sequencing device is Illumina HiSeq 2500. TCR libraries were prepared with molecular barcoding, using unique molecular identifiers to normalize TCRbeta repertoire quantification. TCRdb trimmed the raw reads at Q25, called clones with MiXCR and kept productive beta chains. Each CDR3 protein gets just one entry, which takes the most common genes and DNA from the rows behind it. The sample yields about 610,000 distinct CDR3 sequences; 10% to 13% were counted once. Approximately 4.1% of the sample comes from the top ten.

The data derive from a study of T-cell reconstitution after alpha-beta-depleted transplantation in children (dated by TCRdb to the mid-2010s). Turning to the overall study: Using TCR repertoire profiling, the study followed T-cell immune reconstitution in a quantitative way in children after TCRalphabeta/CD19-depleted allogeneic hematopoietic cell transplantation.

This chain joins TRBV24-1 to TRBJ1-2; the D gene is possibly TRBD1, with 5 bases matching. The sequenced sample was PBMCs from the stem cell graft donor, obtained from the stem cell graft. This clonotype originated in a human donor who donated a stem cell graft to a child with acute myeloid leukemia. The base sequence is TGTGCCACCGGCGGTCCCGGGGCTATCTATGGCTACACCTTC. Its protein product is CATGGPGAIYGYTF.